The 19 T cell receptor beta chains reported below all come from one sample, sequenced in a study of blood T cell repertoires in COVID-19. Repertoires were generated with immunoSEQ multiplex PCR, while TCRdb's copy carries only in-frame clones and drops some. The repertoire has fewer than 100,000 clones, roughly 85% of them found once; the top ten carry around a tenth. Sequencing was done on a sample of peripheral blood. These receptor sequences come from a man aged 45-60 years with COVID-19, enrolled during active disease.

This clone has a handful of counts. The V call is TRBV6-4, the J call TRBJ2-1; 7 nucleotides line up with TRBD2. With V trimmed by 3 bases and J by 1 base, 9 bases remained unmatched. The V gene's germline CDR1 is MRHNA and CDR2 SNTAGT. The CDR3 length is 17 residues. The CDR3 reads CASSETPSGSSYNEQFF. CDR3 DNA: TGTGCCAGCAGTGAAACACCTAGCGGCTCATCCTACAATGAGCAGTTCTTC.

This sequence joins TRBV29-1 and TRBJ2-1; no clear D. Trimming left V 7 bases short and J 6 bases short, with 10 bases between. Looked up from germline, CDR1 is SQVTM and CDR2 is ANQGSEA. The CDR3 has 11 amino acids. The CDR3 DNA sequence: TGCAGCGCCCAAATCCCCAATGAGCAGTTCTTC. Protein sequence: CSAQIPNEQFF.

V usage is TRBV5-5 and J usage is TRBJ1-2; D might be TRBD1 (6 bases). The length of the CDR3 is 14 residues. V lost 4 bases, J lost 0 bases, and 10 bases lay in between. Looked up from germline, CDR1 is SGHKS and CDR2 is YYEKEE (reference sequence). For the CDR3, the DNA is TGTGCCAGCAGCATCGGACAGACTAACTATGGCTACACCTTC. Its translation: CASSIGQTNYGYTF.

The DNA of the CDR3 is TGCAGCGCCGCCGGGACTAGCAGCGATGAGCAGTTCTTC. This gives the protein CSAAGTSSDEQFF. V is TRBV29-1 and J is TRBJ2-1; 9 bases map to TRBD2. This CDR3 is built from 13 residues. V trimming: 7 bases; J trimming: 8 bases; junction bases outside the gene matches: 9. The germline V gene has CDR1 SQVTM and CDR2 ANQGSEA.

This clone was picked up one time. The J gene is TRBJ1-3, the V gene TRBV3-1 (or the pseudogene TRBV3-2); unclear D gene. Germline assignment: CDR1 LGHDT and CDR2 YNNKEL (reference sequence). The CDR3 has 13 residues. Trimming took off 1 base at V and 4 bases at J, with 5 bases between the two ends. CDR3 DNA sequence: TGTGCCAGCAGCCAAGTCAGGGGAAACACCATATATTTT. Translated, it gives CASSQVRGNTIYF.

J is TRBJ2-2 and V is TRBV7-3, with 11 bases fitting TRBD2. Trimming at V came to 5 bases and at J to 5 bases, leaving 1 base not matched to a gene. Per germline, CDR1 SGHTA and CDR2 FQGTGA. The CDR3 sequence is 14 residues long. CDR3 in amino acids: CASSRTSGTGELFF. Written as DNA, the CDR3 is TGTGCCAGCAGCCGGACTAGCGGGACCGGGGAGCTGTTTTTT. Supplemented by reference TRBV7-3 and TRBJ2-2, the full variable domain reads GAGVSQTPSNKVTEKGKYVELRCDPISGHTALYWYRQSLGQGPEFLIYFQGTGAADDSGLPNDRFFAVRPEGSVSTLKIQRTERGDSAVYLCASSRTSGTGELFFGEGSRLTVL.

For the CDR3, the DNA is TGTGCCAGCAGCCCACAGGGACGGCCCTACGAGCAGTACTTC. Translating it yields CASSPQGRPYEQYF. The chain has TRBV28 and TRBJ2-7, with D possibly being TRBD1 (6 bases). Germline CDR1 reads MDHEN; CDR2 reads SYDVKM. V was trimmed by 6 bases and J by 2 bases, leaving 14 bases between them. CDR3 size: 14 residues.

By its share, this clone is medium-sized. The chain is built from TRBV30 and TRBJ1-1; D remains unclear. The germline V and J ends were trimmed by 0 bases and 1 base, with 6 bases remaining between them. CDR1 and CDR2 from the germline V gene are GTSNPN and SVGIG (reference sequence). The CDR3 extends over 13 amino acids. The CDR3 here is CAWSVRENTEAFF. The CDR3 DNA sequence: TGTGCCTGGAGTGTACGGGAGAACACTGAAGCTTTCTTT. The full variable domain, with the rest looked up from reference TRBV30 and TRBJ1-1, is SQTIHQWPATLVQPVGSPLSLECTVEGTSNPNLYWYRQAAGRGLQLLFYSVGIGQISSEVPQNLSASRPQDRQFILSSKKLLLSDSGFYLCAWSVRENTEAFFGQGTRLTVV.

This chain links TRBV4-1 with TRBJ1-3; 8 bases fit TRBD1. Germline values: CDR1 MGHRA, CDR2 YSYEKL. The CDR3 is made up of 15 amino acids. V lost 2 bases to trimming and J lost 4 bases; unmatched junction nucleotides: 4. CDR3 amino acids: CASSQIRDRGNTIYF. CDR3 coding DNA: TGCGCCAGCAGCCAAATAAGGGACAGGGGAAACACCATATATTTT.

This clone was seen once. CDR3 nucleotide sequence: TGTGCCAGCAGCTTAGGGACTAGCGGTTTAGGCGGGGAGCTGTTTTTT. Encoded protein: CASSLGTSGLGGELFF. The chain couples TRBV7-3 to TRBJ2-2; 11 bases align to TRBD2. V shed 2 bases, J shed 7 bases, and the junction held 6 bases outside the gene matches. Germline-derived CDR1 and CDR2 are SGHTA and FQGTGA. This CDR3 comprises 16 residues.

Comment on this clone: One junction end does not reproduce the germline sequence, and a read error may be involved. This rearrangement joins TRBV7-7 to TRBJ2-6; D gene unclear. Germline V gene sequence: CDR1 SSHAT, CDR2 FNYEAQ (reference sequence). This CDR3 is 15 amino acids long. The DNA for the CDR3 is TGTGCTAGCAGCGCGACTTTTTCTGGGGCCAACGTCCTGACTTTC. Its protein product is CASSATFSGANVLTF. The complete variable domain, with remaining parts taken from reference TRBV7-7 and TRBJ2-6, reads GAGVSQSPRYKVTKRGQDVTLRCDPISSHATLYWYQQALGQGPEFLTYFNYEAQPDKSGLPSDRFSAERPEGSISTLTIQRTEQRDSAMYRCASSATFSGANVLTFGAGSRLTVL.

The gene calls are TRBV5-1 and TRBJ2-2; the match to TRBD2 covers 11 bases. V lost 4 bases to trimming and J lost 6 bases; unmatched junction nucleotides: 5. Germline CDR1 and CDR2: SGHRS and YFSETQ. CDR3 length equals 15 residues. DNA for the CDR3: TGCGCCAGCAGCAACCGGACTAGCGGGCCCGGGGAGCTGTTTTTT. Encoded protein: CASSNRTSGPGELFF.

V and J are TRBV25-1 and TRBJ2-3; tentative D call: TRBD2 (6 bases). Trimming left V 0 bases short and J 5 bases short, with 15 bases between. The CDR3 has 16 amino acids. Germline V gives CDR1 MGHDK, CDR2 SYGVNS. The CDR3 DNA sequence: TGTGCCAGCAGTGAATACTGGACGGGAGATAGAGATACGCAGTATTTT. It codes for CASSEYWTGDRDTQYF. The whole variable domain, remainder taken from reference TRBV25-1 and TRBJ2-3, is EADIYQTPRYLVIGTGKKITLECSQTMGHDKMYWYQQDPGMELHLIHYSYGVNSTEKGDLSSESTVSRIRTEHFPLTLESARPSHTSQYLCASSEYWTGDRDTQYFGPGTRLTVL.

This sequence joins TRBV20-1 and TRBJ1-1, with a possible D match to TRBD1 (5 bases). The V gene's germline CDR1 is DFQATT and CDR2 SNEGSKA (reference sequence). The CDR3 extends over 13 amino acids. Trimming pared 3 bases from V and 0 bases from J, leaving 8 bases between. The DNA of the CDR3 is TGCAGTGCTAGTATAGGGGTGAACACTGAAGCTTTCTTT. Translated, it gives CSASIGVNTEAFF.

The DNA for the CDR3 is TGTGCCTGGAGTGTACGGGGGGGATGGGAGCAGTTCTTC. Protein: CAWSVRGGWEQFF. This sequence joins TRBV30 and TRBJ2-1, with 8 bases that match TRBD2. From germline, CDR1 is GTSNPN and CDR2 SVGIG (reference sequence). The CDR3 totals 13 residues. J lost 10 bases, V lost 0 bases, and 5 bases had no gene match.

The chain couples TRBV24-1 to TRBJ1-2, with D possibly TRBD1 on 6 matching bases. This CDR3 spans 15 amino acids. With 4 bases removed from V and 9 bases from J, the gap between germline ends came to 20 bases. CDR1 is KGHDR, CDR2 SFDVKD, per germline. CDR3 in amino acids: CATSEQTGKISRYTF. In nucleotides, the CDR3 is TGTGCCACCAGTGAACAGACAGGCAAGATCTCACGCTACACCTTC.

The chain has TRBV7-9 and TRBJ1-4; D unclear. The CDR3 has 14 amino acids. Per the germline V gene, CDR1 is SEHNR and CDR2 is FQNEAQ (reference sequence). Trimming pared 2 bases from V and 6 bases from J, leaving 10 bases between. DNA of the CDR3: TGTGCCAGCAGCTTATTACAGCTGGATGAAAAACTGTTTTTT. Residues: CASSLLQLDEKLFF. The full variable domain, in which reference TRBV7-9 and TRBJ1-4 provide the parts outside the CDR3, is DTGVSQNPRHKITKRGQNVTFRCDPISEHNRLYWYRQTLGQGPEFLTYFQNEAQLEKSRLLSDRFSAERPKGSFSTLEIQRTEQGDSAMYLCASSLLQLDEKLFFGSGTQLSVL.

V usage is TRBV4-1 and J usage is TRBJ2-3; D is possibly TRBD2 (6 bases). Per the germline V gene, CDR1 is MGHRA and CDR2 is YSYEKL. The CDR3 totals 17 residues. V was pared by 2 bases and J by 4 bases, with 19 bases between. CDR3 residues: CASSQNSGLSGPDTQYF. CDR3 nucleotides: TGCGCCAGCAGCCAAAACTCGGGACTCTCGGGACCAGATACGCAGTATTTT.

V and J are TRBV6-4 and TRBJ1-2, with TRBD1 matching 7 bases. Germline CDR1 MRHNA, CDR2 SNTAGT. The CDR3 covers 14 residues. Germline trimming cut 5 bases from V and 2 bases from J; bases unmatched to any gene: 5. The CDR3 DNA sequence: TGTGCCAGCAGTCCCGACAGGGCCAACTATGGCTACACCTTC. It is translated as CASSPDRANYGYTF.